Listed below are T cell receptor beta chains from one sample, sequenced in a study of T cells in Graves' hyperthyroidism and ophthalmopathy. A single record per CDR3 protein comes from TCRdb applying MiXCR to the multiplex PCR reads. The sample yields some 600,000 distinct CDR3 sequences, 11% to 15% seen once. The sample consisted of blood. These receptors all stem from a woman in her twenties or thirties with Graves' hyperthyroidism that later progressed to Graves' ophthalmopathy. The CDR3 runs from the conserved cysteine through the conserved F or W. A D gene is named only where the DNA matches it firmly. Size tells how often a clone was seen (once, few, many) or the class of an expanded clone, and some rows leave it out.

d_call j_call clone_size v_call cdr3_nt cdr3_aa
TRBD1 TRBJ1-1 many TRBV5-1 TGCGCCAGCAGCAGCCCGACAGGGACGAACACTGAAGCTTTCTTT CASSSPTGTNTEAFF
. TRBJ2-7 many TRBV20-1 TGCAGTGCTCCTGAAACAGGGAGGGTACTCTCCTACGAGCAGTACTTC CSAPETGRVLSYEQYF
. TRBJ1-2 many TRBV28 TGTGCCAGCCTGGATGGAAATGGCTACACCTTC CASLDGNGYTF
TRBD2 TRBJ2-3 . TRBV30 TGTGCCTGGAGTCCACTCGGACTAGCGGGAGGGTTCACAGATACGCAGTATTTT CAWSPLGLAGGFTDTQYF
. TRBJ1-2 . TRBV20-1 TGCAGTGCACGCACAAGAAACTATGGCTACACCTTC CSARTRNYGYTF
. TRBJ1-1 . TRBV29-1 TGCAGCGTTGCTTCAGGACTCATGAACACTGAAGCTTTCTTT CSVASGLMNTEAFF
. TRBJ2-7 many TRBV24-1 TGTGCCACCAGTGATTTGCAAGGTTACGAGCAGTACTTC CATSDLQGYEQYF
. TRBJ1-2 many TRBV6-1 TGTGCCAGCATTTCGGGGGGCTTGGACTATGGCTACACCTTC CASISGGLDYGYTF
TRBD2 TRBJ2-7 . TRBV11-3 TGTGCCAGCAGCTCCTTAGGGGTAGCGGGAGGGCTCTACGAGCAGTACTTC CASSSLGVAGGLYEQYF
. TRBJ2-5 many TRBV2 TGTGCCAGCAGTGGGACCTTGGGAGAGACCCAGTACTTC CASSGTLGETQYF
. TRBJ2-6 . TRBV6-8 TGTGCCAGCAGTTATCCCCCCCCTAGCTCGGCCTCTGGGGCCAACGTCCTGACTTTC CASSYPPPSSASGANVLTF
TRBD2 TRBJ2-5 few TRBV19 TGTGCCAGTAGCGTAGCGGGAGCGGAGACCCAGTACTTC CASSVAGAETQYF
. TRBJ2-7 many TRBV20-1 TGCAGTGCCACAGGGCGGACGGCATACGAGCAGTACTTC CSATGRTAYEQYF
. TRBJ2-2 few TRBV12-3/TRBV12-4 TGTGCCAGCAGTTTAATGGGGTTAAACACCGGGGAGCTGTTTTTT CASSLMGLNTGELFF
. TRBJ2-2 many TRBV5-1 TGCGCCAGCAGCGACGGGACATCTATCAACACCGGGGAGCTGTTTTTT CASSDGTSINTGELFF
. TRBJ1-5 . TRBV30 TGTGCCTGGACCTCGGGACTTAGCAATCAGCCCCAGCATTTT CAWTSGLSNQPQHF
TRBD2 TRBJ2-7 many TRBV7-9 TGTGCCAGCAGCCTGCAACTAGCGGTGTCCTACGAGCAGTACTTC CASSLQLAVSYEQYF
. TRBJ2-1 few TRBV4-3 TGCGCCAGCAGCCAAGATGCCGAGACTGGGCTATACAATGAGCAGTTCTTC CASSQDAETGLYNEQFF
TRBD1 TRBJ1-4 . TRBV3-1 TGTGCCAGCAGCCAATTTAAGGGACAGACTAATGAAAAACTGTTTTTT CASSQFKGQTNEKLFF
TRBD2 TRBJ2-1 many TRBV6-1 TGTGCCAGCAGTGACTTTCCGGGACTAGCCTCCTACAATGAGCAGTTCTTC CASSDFPGLASYNEQFF
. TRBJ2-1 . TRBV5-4 TGTGCCAGCAGCTTGATTTCCGGGGGCGCATACGAGCAGTTCTTC CASSLISGGAYEQFF
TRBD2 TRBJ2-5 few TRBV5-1 TGCACCAGCAGCCTGGTGACGACCGGGACTAGCGTTCAAGAGACCCAGTACTTC CTSSLVTTGTSVQETQYF
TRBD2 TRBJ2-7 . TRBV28 TGTGCCAGCAGGGGCGGGAGAGGATGGGGCTACGAGCAGTACTTC CASRGGRGWGYEQYF
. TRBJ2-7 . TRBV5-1 TGCGCCAGCAGCCCACCCCGGGGACATTCCTACGAGCAGTACTTC CASSPPRGHSYEQYF
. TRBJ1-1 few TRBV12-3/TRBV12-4 TGTGCCAGCAGTTTATACGGGGCCACTGAAGCTTTCTTT CASSLYGATEAFF
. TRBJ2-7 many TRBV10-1 TGCGCCAGCAGTGATGGTCAACAGGCGGGCTACGAGCAGTACTTC CASSDGQQAGYEQYF
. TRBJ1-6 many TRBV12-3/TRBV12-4 TGTGCCAGCAGCTTAATCAATTCACCCCTCCACTTT CASSLINSPLHF
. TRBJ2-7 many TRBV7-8 TGTGCCAGCAGCTACCCCGGGACCCTAGACTACGAGCAGTACTTC CASSYPGTLDYEQYF
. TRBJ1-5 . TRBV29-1 TGCAGCGTAGGCAGTCAGCCCCAGCATTTT CSVGSQPQHF
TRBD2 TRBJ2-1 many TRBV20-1 TGCAGTGCTAGGCCGGGACTAGCGGATAGCAATGAGCAGTTCTTC CSARPGLADSNEQFF
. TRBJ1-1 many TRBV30 TGTGCCTGGAGTGATTATAGGGTGAACACTGAAGCTTTCTTT CAWSDYRVNTEAFF
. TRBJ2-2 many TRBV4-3 TGCGCCAGCAGCCAAGGGTCACCGCTCACCGGGGAGCTGTTTTTT CASSQGSPLTGELFF
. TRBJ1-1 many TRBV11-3 TGTGCCAGCAGCTTCCCCCGGGGGAAGGCTGAAGCTTTCTTT CASSFPRGKAEAFF
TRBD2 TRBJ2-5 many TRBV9 TGTGCCAGCAGCGTAGAAATGGGAGGGCCTCGGGAGACCCAGTACTTC CASSVEMGGPRETQYF
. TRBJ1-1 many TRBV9 TGTGCCAGCAGCCTACACCCGAACACTGAAGCTTTCTTT CASSLHPNTEAFF
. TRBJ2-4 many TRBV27 TGTGCCAGCAACCGAACGACCCCCCTGGCAACCAAAAACATTCAGTACTTC CASNRTTPLATKNIQYF
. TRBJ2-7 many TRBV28 TGTGCCAGCAGTGGTTCAAGGCCCACCTACGAGCAGTACTTC CASSGSRPTYEQYF
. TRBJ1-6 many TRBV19 TGTGCCAGTACCGCCGGGAGCTCCTATAATTCACCCCTCCACTTT CASTAGSSYNSPLHF
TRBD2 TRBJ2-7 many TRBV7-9 TGTGCCAGCAGCTCCGGACTAGCGGACTACGAGCAGTACTTC CASSSGLADYEQYF
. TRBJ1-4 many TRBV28 TGTGCCAGCAGCCCCAACATGGCAACTAATGAAAAACTGTTTTTT CASSPNMATNEKLFF
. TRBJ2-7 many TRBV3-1 TGTGCCAGCAGCCAGACCTCCTACGAGCAGTACTTC CASSQTSYEQYF
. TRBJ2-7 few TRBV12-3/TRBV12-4 TGTGCCAGCAGTTCTATAGCGGAAAACTACGAGCAGTACTTC CASSSIAENYEQYF
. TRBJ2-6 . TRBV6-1 TGTGCCAGCACCGACCAGGCAGCTGGGGCCAACGTCCTGACTTTC CASTDQAAGANVLTF
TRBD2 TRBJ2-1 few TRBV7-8 TGTGCCAGCGGGGGGGCAGCCAGCTCTTTTGGCGGGAGGGCCTCATTAAATGAGCAGTTCTTC CASGGAASSFGGRASLNEQFF
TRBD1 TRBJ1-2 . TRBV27 TGTGCCAGCAGACCCCTCGGACAGGGGGGGGATGGCTACACCTTC CASRPLGQGGDGYTF
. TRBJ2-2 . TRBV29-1 TGCAGCGTTCACCGGGAACACACCGGGGAGCTGTTTTTT CSVHREHTGELFF
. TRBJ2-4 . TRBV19 TGTGCCAGTAGTTCGGAGTTCAAAAACATTCAGTACTTC CASSSEFKNIQYF
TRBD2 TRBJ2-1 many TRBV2 TGTGCCAGCAGTGAGACACGGGCTAGCGGTTACAATGAGCAGTTCTTC CASSETRASGYNEQFF
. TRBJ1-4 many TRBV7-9 TGTGCCACCACAAACGGGGCGGACAGTGAAAAACTGTTTTTT CATTNGADSEKLFF
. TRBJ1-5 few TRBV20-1 TGCAGTGCTAGAGATCTGGCACAGGGAGTGAGTCAGCCCCAGCATTTT CSARDLAQGVSQPQHF
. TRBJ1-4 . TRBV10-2 TGCGCCAGCAGTGAATATCTCGGGACACATTCAACTAATGAAAAACTGTTTTTT CASSEYLGTHSTNEKLFF
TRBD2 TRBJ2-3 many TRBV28 TGTGCCAGCAATTCGGAGACTAGCGGGAGAGATACGCAGTATTTT CASNSETSGRDTQYF
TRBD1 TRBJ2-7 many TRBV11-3 TGTGCCAGCAGCGGGGAGAAGACAGGGTCAGGCTACGAGCAGTACTTC CASSGEKTGSGYEQYF
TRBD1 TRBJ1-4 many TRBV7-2 TGTGCCAGCAGCTTAAGGGGGCCGACAAATGAAAAACTGTTTTTT CASSLRGPTNEKLFF
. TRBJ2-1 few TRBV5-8 TGTGCCAGCAGCCCCGAGGCCGCAGAGCAGTTCTTC CASSPEAAEQFF
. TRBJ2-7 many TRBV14 TGTGCCAGCAGCCCATACAACTCCTACGAGCAGTACTTC CASSPYNSYEQYF
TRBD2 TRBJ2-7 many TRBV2 TGTGCCAGCAGTGCGGGACTAGCGGGAGGAGGAGAGCAGTACTTC CASSAGLAGGGEQYF
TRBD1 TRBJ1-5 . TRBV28 TGTGCCAGCAGTTTCCACGAGGACAGGAATCAGCCCCAGCATTTT CASSFHEDRNQPQHF
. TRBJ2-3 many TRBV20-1 TGCAGTGCTGATGACAACACAGATACGCAGTATTTT CSADDNTDTQYF